The clone carrying this TCR beta chain has ten or more counts. Its antigen is not identified. During construction of the library, unique molecular identifiers were attached to individual cDNA molecules for quantitative, reproducible TCR counting. TCRdb reprocessed the RACE reads via MiXCR and lists one record per CDR3 protein. This sample has 50,000 or so distinct CDR3 sequences, with 9.9% found just once. This sample is part of a study of human T cells and chemical hapten exposure. Time point noted: patch test 3, about 24 weeks after DPC sensitization. Treatment described: therapeutic diphenylcyclopropenone sensitization with weekly scalp DPC. The V segment lost 6 bases and the J segment 5 bases; nucleotides outside the gene matches: 4. This CDR3 is built from 13 residues. Germline assignment: CDR1 KGHSH and CDR2 LQKENI. Study-wide findings and caveats: In comparison with controls, expanded TCRs gave rise to a significantly larger number of large CDR3 similarity clusters.

V and J are TRBV18 and TRBJ2-1, with 7 bases aligning to TRBD1. The sequencing used whole blood, collected in connection with sensitization to the hapten diphenylcyclopropenone (DPC). This sequence was found in a woman aged 40 to 55 with alopecia areata. Some clones in this sample may be carry-over from other donors' samples. The CDR3 loop is CASSRDRDNEQFF. The CDR3 DNA reads TGTGCCAGCTCTCGAGACAGGGACAATGAGCAGTTCTTC.